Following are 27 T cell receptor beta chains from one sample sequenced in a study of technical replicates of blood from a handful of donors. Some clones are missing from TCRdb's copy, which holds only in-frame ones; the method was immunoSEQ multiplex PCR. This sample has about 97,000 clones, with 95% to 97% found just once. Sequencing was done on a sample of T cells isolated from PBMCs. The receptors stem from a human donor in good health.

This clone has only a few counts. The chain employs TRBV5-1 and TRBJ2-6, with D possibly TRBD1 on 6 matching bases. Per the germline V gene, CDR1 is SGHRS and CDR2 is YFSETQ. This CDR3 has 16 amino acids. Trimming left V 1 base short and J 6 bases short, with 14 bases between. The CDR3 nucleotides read TGCGCCAGCAGCTTGAATGGGGGCATGGTGGCCAACGTCCTGACTTTC. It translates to CASSLNGGMVANVLTF.

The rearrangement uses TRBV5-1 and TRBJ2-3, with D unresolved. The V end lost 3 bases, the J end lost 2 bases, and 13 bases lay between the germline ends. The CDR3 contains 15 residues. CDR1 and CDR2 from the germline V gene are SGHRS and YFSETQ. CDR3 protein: CASSSGVSVTDTQYF. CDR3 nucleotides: TGCGCCAGCAGCTCCGGAGTCTCCGTCACAGATACGCAGTATTTT.

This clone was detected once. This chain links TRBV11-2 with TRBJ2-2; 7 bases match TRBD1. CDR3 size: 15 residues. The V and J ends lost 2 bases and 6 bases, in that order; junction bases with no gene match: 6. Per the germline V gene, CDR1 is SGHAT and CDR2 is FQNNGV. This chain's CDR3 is CASSLTGEYSGELFF. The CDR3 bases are TGTGCCAGCAGCTTAACAGGGGAGTATTCCGGGGAGCTGTTTTTT.

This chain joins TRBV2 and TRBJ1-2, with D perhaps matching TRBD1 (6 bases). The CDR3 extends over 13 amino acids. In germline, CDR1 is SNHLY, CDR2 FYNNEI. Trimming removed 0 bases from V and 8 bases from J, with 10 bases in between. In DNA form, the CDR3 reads TGTGCCAGCAGTGAAGCGCGGGGGGGCGGCTACACCTTC. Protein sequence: CASSEARGGGYTF.

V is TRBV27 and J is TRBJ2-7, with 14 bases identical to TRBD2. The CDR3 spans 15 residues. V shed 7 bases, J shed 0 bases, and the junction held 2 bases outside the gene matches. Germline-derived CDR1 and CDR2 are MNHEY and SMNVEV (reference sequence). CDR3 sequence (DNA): TGTGCCAGCACTGGACTAGCGGGAGGCTCCTACGAGCAGTACTTC. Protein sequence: CASTGLAGGSYEQYF.

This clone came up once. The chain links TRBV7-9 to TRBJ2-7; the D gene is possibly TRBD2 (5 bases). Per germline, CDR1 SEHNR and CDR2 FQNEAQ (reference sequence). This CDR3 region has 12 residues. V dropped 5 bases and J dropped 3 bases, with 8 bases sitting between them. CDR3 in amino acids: CASSPGFYEQYF. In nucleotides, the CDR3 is TGTGCCAGCAGCCCGGGATTCTACGAGCAGTACTTC.

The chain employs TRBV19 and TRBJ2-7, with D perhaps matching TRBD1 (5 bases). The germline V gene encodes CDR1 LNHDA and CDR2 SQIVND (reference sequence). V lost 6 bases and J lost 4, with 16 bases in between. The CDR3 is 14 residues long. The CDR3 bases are TGTGCCAGTAGACTCACAGGCCTGGGGTACGAGCAGTACTTC. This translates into CASRLTGLGYEQYF.

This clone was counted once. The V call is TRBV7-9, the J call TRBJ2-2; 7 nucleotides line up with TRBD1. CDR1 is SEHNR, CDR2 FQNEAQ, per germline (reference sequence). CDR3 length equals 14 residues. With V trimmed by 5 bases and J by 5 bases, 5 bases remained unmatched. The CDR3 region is CASSQYRGTGELFF. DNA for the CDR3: TGTGCCAGCAGCCAGTACAGGGGAACCGGGGAGCTGTTTTTT.

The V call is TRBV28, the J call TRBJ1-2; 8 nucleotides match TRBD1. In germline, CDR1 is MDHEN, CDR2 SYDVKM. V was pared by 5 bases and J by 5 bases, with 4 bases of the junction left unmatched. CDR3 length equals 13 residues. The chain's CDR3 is CASSTGGDYGYTF. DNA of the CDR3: TGTGCCAGCAGTACAGGGGGAGATTATGGCTACACCTTC.

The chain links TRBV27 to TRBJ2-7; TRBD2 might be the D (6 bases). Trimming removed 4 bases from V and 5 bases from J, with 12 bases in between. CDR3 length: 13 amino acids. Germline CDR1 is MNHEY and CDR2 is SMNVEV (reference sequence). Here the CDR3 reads CASSYGSRNEQYF. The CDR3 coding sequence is TGTGCCAGCAGTTACGGGAGTAGGAACGAGCAGTACTTC.

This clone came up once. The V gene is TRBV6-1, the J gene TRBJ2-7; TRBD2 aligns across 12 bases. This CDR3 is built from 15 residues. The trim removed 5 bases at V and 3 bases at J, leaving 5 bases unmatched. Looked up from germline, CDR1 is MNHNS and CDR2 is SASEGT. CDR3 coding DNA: TGTGCCAGCAGTTCACTAGCGGGAGGATACTACGAGCAGTACTTC. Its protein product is CASSSLAGGYYEQYF.

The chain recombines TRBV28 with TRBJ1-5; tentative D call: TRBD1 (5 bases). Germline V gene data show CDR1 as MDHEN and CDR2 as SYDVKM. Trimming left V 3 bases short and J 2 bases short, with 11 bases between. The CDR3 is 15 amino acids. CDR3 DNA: TGTGCCAGCAGTTTCTGGAGGGGTGGCAATCAGCCCCAGCATTTT. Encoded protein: CASSFWRGGNQPQHF.

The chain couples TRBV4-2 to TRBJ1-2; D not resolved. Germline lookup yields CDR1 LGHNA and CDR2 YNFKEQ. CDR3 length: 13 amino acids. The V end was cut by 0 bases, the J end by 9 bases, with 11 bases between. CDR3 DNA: TGTGCCAGCAGCCAAGATAAAGGGAGGAGCTACACCTTC. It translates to CASSQDKGRSYTF.

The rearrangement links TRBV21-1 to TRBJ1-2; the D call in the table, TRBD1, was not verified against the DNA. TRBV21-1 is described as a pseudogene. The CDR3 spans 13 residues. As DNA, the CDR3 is TGTGCCAGCTTGGGAAAACAGGGGCGAGGCTACACCTTC. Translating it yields CASLGKQGRGYTF.

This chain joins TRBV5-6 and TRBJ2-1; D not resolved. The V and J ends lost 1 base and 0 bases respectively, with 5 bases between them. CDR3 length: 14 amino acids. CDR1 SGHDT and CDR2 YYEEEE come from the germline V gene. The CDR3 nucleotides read TGTGCCAGCAGCTTGTTCAGCTCCTACAATGAGCAGTTCTTC. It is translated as CASSLFSSYNEQFF.

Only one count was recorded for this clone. The CDR3 nucleotides are TGTGCCAGTAGTACTCGACAGGGGGCAAGAGAGCAGTACTTC. Its translation is CASSTRQGAREQYF. This rearrangement joins TRBV19 to TRBJ2-7; 10 nucleotides line up with TRBD1. CDR3 length: 14 amino acids. The V segment lost 4 bases and the J segment 7 bases; nucleotides outside the gene matches: 7. Germline loops: CDR1 LNHDA, CDR2 SQIVND (reference sequence).

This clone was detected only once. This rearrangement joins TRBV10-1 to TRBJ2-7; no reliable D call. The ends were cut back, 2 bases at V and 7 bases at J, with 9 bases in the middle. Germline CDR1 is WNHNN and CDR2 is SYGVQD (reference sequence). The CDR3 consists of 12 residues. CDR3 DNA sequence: TGCGCCAGCAGTGAGGCAGGATCGGAGCAGTACTTC. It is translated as CASSEAGSEQYF.

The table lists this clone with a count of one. CDR3 coding DNA: TGTGCCAGCAGCTTGGGTCCTTTACAGGGGCATGGCTACACCTTC. It is translated as CASSLGPLQGHGYTF. The chain has TRBV7-9 and TRBJ1-2; 7 bases map to TRBD1. Trimming cost V 3 bases and J 6 bases; bases outside gene matches: 10. The CDR3 totals 15 residues. CDR1 and CDR2 (germline): SEHNR, FQNEAQ (reference sequence).

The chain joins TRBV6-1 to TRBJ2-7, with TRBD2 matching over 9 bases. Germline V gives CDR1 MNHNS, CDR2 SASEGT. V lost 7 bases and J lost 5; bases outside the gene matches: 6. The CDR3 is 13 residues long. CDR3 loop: CASIRGRAHEQYF. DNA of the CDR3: TGTGCCAGCATACGCGGGAGGGCACACGAGCAGTACTTC.

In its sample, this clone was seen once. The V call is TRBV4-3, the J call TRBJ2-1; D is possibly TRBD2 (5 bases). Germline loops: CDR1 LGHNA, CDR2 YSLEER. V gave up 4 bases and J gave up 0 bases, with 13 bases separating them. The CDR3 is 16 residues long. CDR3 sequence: CASSRGRTSSYNEQFF. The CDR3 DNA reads TGCGCCAGCAGCCGCGGGCGGACGAGCTCCTACAATGAGCAGTTCTTC.

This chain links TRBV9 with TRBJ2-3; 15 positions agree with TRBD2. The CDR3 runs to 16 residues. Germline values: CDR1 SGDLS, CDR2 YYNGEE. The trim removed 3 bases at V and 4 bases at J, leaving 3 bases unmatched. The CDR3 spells CASSGTSGRAPDTQYF. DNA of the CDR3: TGTGCCAGCAGCGGGACTAGCGGGAGGGCCCCAGATACGCAGTATTTT.

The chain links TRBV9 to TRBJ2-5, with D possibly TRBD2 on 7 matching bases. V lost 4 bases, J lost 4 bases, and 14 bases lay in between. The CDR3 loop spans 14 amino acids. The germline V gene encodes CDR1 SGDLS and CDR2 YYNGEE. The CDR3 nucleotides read TGTGCCAGCAGCCCTAGCGGAGGGGGAGAGACCCAGTACTTC. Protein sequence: CASSPSGGGETQYF.

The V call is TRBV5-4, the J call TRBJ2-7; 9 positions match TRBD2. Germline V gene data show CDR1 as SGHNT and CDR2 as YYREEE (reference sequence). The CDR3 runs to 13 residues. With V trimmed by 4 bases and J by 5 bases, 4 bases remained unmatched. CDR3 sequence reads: CASSPGTSNEQYF. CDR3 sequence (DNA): TGTGCCAGCAGCCCTGGGACTAGCAACGAGCAGTACTTC.

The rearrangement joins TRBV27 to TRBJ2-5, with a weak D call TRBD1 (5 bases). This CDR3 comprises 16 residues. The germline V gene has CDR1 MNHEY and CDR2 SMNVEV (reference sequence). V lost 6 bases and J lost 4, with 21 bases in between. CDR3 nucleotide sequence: TGTGCCAGCAGGGCGAGTACGACAGTTTCTTTAGAGACCCAGTACTTC. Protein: CASRASTTVSLETQYF.

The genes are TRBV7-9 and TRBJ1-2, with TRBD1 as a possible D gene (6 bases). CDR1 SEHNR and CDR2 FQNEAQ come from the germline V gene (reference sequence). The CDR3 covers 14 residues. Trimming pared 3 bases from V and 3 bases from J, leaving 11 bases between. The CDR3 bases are TGTGCCAGCAGCTTTGAACAGGGCGACTATGGCTACACCTTC. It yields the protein CASSFEQGDYGYTF.

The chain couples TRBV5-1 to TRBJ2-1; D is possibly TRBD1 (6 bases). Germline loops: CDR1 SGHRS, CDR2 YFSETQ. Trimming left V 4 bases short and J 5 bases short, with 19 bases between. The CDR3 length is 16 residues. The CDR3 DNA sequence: TGCGCCAGCAGCCCGAGGGGGAGTGGAGAAAACAATGAGCAGTTCTTC. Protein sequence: CASSPRGSGENNEQFF.

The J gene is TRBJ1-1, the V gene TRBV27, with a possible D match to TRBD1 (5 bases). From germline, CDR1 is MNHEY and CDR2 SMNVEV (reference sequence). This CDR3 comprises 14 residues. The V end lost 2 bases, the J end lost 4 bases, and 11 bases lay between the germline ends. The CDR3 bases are TGTGCCAGCAGTTTAGGCTTAGGGGTCACTGAAGCTTTCTTT. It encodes CASSLGLGVTEAFF.